Listed below are T cell receptor beta chains from one sample, sequenced in a study of T cells in Graves' hyperthyroidism and ophthalmopathy. TCRdb reprocessed the multiplex PCR reads with MiXCR, giving one entry per CDR3 protein. The sample consists of fewer than 200,000 distinct CDR3 sequences, over 8% of them appearing once. The sequencing sample was made of blood. These receptors were obtained from a woman between 18 and 29 years old with Graves' hyperthyroidism that later progressed to Graves' ophthalmopathy. Both conserved end residues are part of each CDR3. Fields, in order: V gene, D gene, J gene, CDR3 length, clone size, CDR3 protein, CDR3 DNA. A D gene is named only where the DNA matches it firmly. Size is stated for part of the rows, as once, few or many counts, or as a class when the clone is expanded.

>TRBV4-1|-|TRBJ1-2|16|-
CASSQGAPGAAGGYTF
TGCGCCAGCAGCCAAGGAGCCCCAGGGGCCGCGGGTGGCTACACCTTC
>TRBV27|-|TRBJ2-7|14|many
CASSPGRLRDEQYF
TGTGCCAGCAGTCCCGGACGGCTCCGGGACGAGCAGTACTTC
>TRBV30|-|TRBJ2-2|11|many
CAWSVTGELFF
TGTGCCTGGAGTGTTACCGGGGAGCTGTTTTTT
>TRBV12-5|-|TRBJ1-1|14|many
CASGLYGGEAEAFF
TGTGCTAGTGGTTTGTATGGGGGAGAGGCTGAAGCTTTCTTT
>TRBV11-2|-|TRBJ1-5|15|many
CASSLYSHSNQPQHF
TGTGCCAGCAGCTTATACAGTCATAGCAATCAGCCCCAGCATTTT
>TRBV7-9|TRBD2|TRBJ2-1|14|many
CASSFRTSFNEQFF
TGTGCCAGCAGCTTTCGGACTAGCTTCAATGAGCAGTTCTTC
>TRBV5-4|-|TRBJ2-6|16|-
CVSSLGTQRGANVLTF
TGTGTCAGCAGCTTGGGGACCCAACGGGGGGCCAACGTCCTGACTTTC
>TRBV25-1|-|TRBJ1-2|13|many
CASKTDSLYGYTF
TGTGCCAGCAAAACCGACTCTCTCTATGGCTACACCTTC
>TRBV29-1|TRBD1|TRBJ1-1|12|few
CSVDNRGTEAFF
TGCAGCGTTGATAACAGGGGCACTGAAGCTTTCTTT
>TRBV14|-|TRBJ1-4|14|many
CASSQGQSNEKLFF
TGTGCCAGCAGCCAGGGCCAGTCTAATGAAAAACTGTTTTTT
>TRBV19|-|TRBJ2-7|14|many
CASSRRLDSYEQYF
TGTGCCAGTAGTCGCCGCCTGGACTCCTACGAGCAGTACTTC
>TRBV10-3|-|TRBJ2-7|14|-
CAISESTAGNEQYF
TGTGCCATCAGTGAGTCGACGGCAGGGAACGAGCAGTACTTC
>TRBV19|-|TRBJ1-3|16|few
CASSPRTAGLGNTIYF
TGTGCCAGTAGTCCCCGGACAGCCGGCCTTGGAAACACCATATATTTT
>TRBV19|-|TRBJ2-3|15|many
CASSIIGGLTDTQYF
TGTGCCAGTAGTATAATCGGGGGGCTAACAGATACGCAGTATTTT
>TRBV2|-|TRBJ2-1|16|many
CASRPYRGGSYNEQFF
TGTGCCAGCAGACCTTACAGGGGAGGCTCCTACAATGAGCAGTTCTTC
>TRBV20-1|TRBD2|TRBJ2-1|14|once
CSARGGTNNNEQFF
TGCAGTGCTAGAGGCGGGACTAATAACAATGAGCAGTTCTTC
>TRBV6-1|-|TRBJ1-2|17|many
CASRREVRRGASYGYTF
TGTGCCAGCAGAAGAGAAGTTCGGAGGGGGGCGAGTTATGGCTACACCTTC
>TRBV6-1|-|TRBJ1-5|17|few
CASSYFPGQISNQPQHF
TGTGCCAGCAGTTATTTCCCCGGACAGATTAGCAATCAGCCCCAGCATTTT
>TRBV20-1|TRBD2|TRBJ2-2|16|many
CSARDLRTGGTGELFF
TGCAGTGCTAGAGATCTTCGAACGGGGGGCACCGGGGAGCTGTTTTTT
>TRBV29-1|-|TRBJ2-4|15|many
CSVRTDRIAKNIQYF
TGCAGCGTGCGGACAGACAGAATAGCCAAAAACATTCAGTACTTC
>TRBV7-9|-|TRBJ2-1|14|-
CASSGGPAYNEQFF
TGTGCCAGCAGCGGGGGGCCGGCCTACAATGAGCAGTTCTTC
>TRBV14|-|TRBJ2-1|13|many
CASSQEATNEQFF
TGTGCCAGCAGCCAAGAAGCGACTAATGAGCAGTTCTTC
>TRBV6-1|-|TRBJ2-7|15|many
CASSEFRGASYEQYF
TGTGCCAGCAGTGAATTTAGGGGGGCTTCCTACGAGCAGTACTTC
>TRBV6-2/TRBV6-3|-|TRBJ2-1|13|many
CASSLTGIWEQFF
TGTGCCAGCAGTCTCACAGGGATTTGGGAGCAGTTCTTC
>TRBV12-3/TRBV12-4|TRBD1|TRBJ1-5|15|many
CASRSGGDSNQPQHF
TGTGCCAGCAGATCAGGGGGAGATAGCAATCAGCCCCAGCATTTT
>TRBV12-3/TRBV12-4|-|TRBJ1-3|16|many
CASLGPAGPFGNTIYF
TGTGCCAGTCTCGGTCCAGCGGGGCCTTTTGGAAACACCATATATTTT
>TRBV7-2|TRBD2|TRBJ2-2|15|many
CASSRRWGGSWELFF
TGTGCCAGCAGCCGAAGATGGGGCGGGAGCTGGGAGCTGTTTTTT
>TRBV2|-|TRBJ1-5|14|many
CASSDSRGVQPQHF
TGTGCCAGCAGTGACTCCAGGGGTGTTCAGCCCCAGCATTTT
>TRBV7-9|-|TRBJ1-4|14|many
CASSSPQSNEKLFF
TGTGCCAGCAGCTCACCTCAGTCTAATGAAAAACTGTTTTTT
>TRBV10-1|-|TRBJ2-7|13|-
CASSESRATEQYF
TGCGCCAGCAGTGAGTCAAGGGCAACCGAGCAGTACTTC
>TRBV4-1|-|TRBJ1-1|15|-
CASSQVPSSRTEAFF
TGCGCCAGCAGCCAGGTCCCCAGTAGCCGCACTGAAGCTTTCTTT
>TRBV15|-|TRBJ2-2|18|many
CATSRDLGGATNTGELFF
TGTGCCACCAGCAGAGATTTAGGGGGGGCTACGAACACCGGGGAGCTGTTTTTT
>TRBV20-1|-|TRBJ1-5|15|many
CSAYEGVSGNQPQHF
TGCAGTGCTTACGAGGGGGTAAGCGGCAATCAGCCCCAGCATTTT
>TRBV7-9|TRBD2|TRBJ2-7|21|many
CASSTRIGTSGTGLNSYEQYF
TGTGCCAGCAGCACGAGAATAGGGACTAGCGGGACCGGCCTAAACTCCTACGAGCAGTACTTC
>TRBV20-1|-|TRBJ1-6|15|-
CSATQDTIYNSPLHF
TGCAGTGCTACCCAAGACACCATATATAATTCACCCCTCCACTTT
>TRBV28|-|TRBJ1-3|15|many
CASSFRGIAGNTIYF
TGTGCCAGCAGTTTTAGGGGGATCGCTGGAAACACCATATATTTT
>TRBV2|-|TRBJ2-5|17|many
CASSEASGIWGEETQYF
TGTGCCAGCAGTGAAGCGTCGGGGATCTGGGGGGAAGAGACCCAGTACTTC
>TRBV7-9|-|TRBJ1-3|15|many
CASSPGTASGNTIYF
TGTGCCAGCAGCCCCGGGACGGCATCTGGAAACACCATATATTTT
>TRBV6-2/TRBV6-3|TRBD1|TRBJ2-7|15|many
CASNNRGQGLGEQYF
TGTGCCAGCAACAACAGGGGACAGGGCTTAGGCGAGCAGTACTTC
>TRBV11-2|TRBD1|TRBJ2-1|17|many
CASSPGTGLSSYNEQFF
TGTGCCAGCAGCCCAGGGACAGGGCTTAGCTCCTACAATGAGCAGTTCTTC
>TRBV28|-|TRBJ2-2|14|many
CASSLIHPSGELFF
TGTGCCAGCAGTTTAATACACCCCTCCGGGGAGCTGTTTTTT
>TRBV19|TRBD2|TRBJ2-3|15|many
CASSHLAGAGDTQYF
TGTGCCAGTAGTCACCTAGCGGGAGCAGGAGATACGCAGTATTTT
>TRBV2|TRBD1|TRBJ1-2|15|many
CASSGIRGPNYGYTF
TGTGCCAGCAGTGGAATCAGGGGGCCTAACTATGGCTACACCTTC
>TRBV7-2|TRBD1|TRBJ2-7|14|many
CASSWGQMLYEQYF
TGTGCCAGCAGCTGGGGACAGATGCTTTACGAGCAGTACTTC
>TRBV19|-|TRBJ1-5|12|many
CASSIGAQPQHF
TGTGCCAGTAGTATTGGGGCGCAGCCCCAGCATTTT
>TRBV20-1|TRBD1|TRBJ2-7|15|many
CSAQTPGQVSYEQYF
TGCAGTGCTCAGACCCCGGGACAGGTTTCCTACGAGCAGTACTTC
>TRBV10-1|-|TRBJ2-6|16|many
CASRGVTGTGANVLTF
TGCGCCAGCAGAGGAGTTACAGGGACTGGGGCCAACGTCCTGACTTTC
>TRBV11-2|TRBD1|TRBJ1-1|14|many
CASSLAGGNTEAFF
TGTGCCAGCAGCTTAGCAGGGGGAAACACTGAAGCTTTCTTT
>TRBV12-3/TRBV12-4|-|TRBJ1-1|13|many
CASSSAWGPEAFF
TGTGCCAGCAGTTCGGCATGGGGACCTGAAGCTTTCTTT
>TRBV6-1|-|TRBJ1-2|15|many
CASSAIQGGNYGYTF
TGTGCCAGCAGCGCAATTCAGGGAGGGAACTATGGCTACACCTTC
>TRBV29-1|TRBD1|TRBJ1-5|14|many
CSVGMGQGSQPQHF
TGCAGCGTTGGGATGGGACAGGGGAGTCAGCCCCAGCATTTT
>TRBV30|-|TRBJ1-2|14|many
CAWNREPGNYGYTF
TGTGCCTGGAACCGGGAGCCCGGCAACTATGGCTACACCTTC